The entry below gives a single T cell receptor beta chain sequence along with its context. A read error may produce the germline difference seen at one junction end. The same CDR3 can be traced to other DNA sequences in this sample. These data originate in a study of CD4+ T cells in melanoma. This CDR3 is built from 13 residues. Per the germline V gene, CDR1 is SGHTA and CDR2 is FQGNSA. Data came from immunoSEQ multiplex PCR; TCRdb stores just in-frame clones and leaves some out. The repertoire holds tens of thousands of clones, with roughly two thirds as singletons. The sequence was collected from a human donor with melanoma. The V call is TRBV7-2, the J call TRBJ1-2; a weak D match, TRBD1 (5 bases). Source material: tumor tissue. CDR3 DNA sequence: TGCGCCAGCAGCTGGCAGGGATGGGATGGCTACACCTTC. Amino acids: CASSWQGWDGYTF.